Below are 28 T cell receptor beta chains sequenced from a single sample in a study of T-cell reconstitution after alpha-beta-depleted transplantation in children. Preparation of the TCRbeta library used unique molecular identifiers. TCRdb reprocessed the PCR reads via MiXCR and lists one record per CDR3 protein. The sample has some 200,000 distinct CDR3 sequences; 11% are singletons. Sequencing was performed on PBMCs, taken before TCRalphabeta/CD19-depleted stem cell transplant. The source is a child less than two years old with acute myeloid leukemia, due to receive a stem cell transplant.

This clonotype was counted many times. The chain links TRBV9 to TRBJ2-3, with TRBD1 identical over 7 bases. Germline-derived CDR1 and CDR2 are SGDLS and YYNGEE. The CDR3 extends over 20 amino acids. V shed 0 bases and J 6 bases; nucleotides not matched to a gene: 22. CDR3 sequence: CASSVVGEILRDRFIDTQYF. CDR3 nucleotide sequence: TGTGCCAGCAGCGTAGTTGGGGAAATACTGAGGGACAGATTTATCGATACGCAGTATTTT. Filled out from reference TRBV9 and TRBJ2-3, the complete variable domain reads DSGVTQTPKHLITATGQRVTLRCSPRSGDLSVYWYQQSLDQGLQFLIQYYNGEERAKGNILERFSAQQFPDLHSELNLSSLELGDSALYFCASSVVGEILRDRFIDTQYFGPGTRLTVL.

In this sample, this clonotype turned up a few times. V usage is TRBV20-1 and J usage is TRBJ2-1; tentative D call: TRBD2 (5 bases). This CDR3 is 17 amino acids long. V was clipped by 3 bases and J by 1 base, with 19 bases between them. Germline values: CDR1 DFQATT, CDR2 SNEGSKA (reference sequence). The CDR3 spells CSASGQREGGSYNEQFF. Written as DNA, the CDR3 is TGCAGTGCTAGTGGGCAGAGAGAGGGCGGGTCCTACAATGAGCAGTTCTTC.

The J gene is TRBJ2-7, the V gene TRBV29-1; 7 bases are shared with TRBD1. This CDR3 region has 14 residues. The V gene end was trimmed by 6 bases and the J gene end by 0 bases; junction bases not matched to a gene: 8. Germline values: CDR1 SQVTM, CDR2 ANQGSEA. The CDR3: CSVRTGLNSYEQYF. The DNA of the CDR3 is TGCAGCGTGAGGACAGGTCTAAACTCCTACGAGCAGTACTTC.

Many counts were recorded for this clonotype. This chain uses TRBV5-1 with TRBJ1-1; TRBD1 is a possible D gene (5 bases). There are 15 residues in the CDR3. The germline V and J ends were trimmed by 2 bases and 1 base, with 12 bases remaining between them. Germline loops: CDR1 SGHRS, CDR2 YFSETQ. The CDR3: CASSFRGWGNTEAFF. The DNA for the CDR3 is TGCGCCAGCAGCTTTCGGGGCTGGGGGAACACTGAAGCTTTCTTT.

This clonotype appeared many times. DNA of the CDR3: TGCAGTGCTAGAAGGGACGCCTCCACAGATACGCAGTATTTT. This encodes CSARRDASTDTQYF. The chain carries TRBV20-1 and TRBJ2-3; D may be TRBD1 or TRBD2 (5 bases each). Trimming cost V 2 bases and J 2 bases, with 11 bases left between them. Germline lookup yields CDR1 DFQATT and CDR2 SNEGSKA (reference sequence). This CDR3 comprises 14 residues.

This clonotype was found many times. V gene TRBV7-2 combines with J gene TRBJ2-1, with 8 nucleotides matching TRBD2. Germline CDR1 reads SGHTA; CDR2 reads FQGNSA. The CDR3 is 14 amino acids. V lost 3 bases and J lost 9; bases outside the gene matches: 7. CDR3 DNA sequence: TGTGCCAGCAGCTTGGGACTAGGGGAGGGTGAGCAGTTCTTC. Encoded protein: CASSLGLGEGEQFF.

This clonotype was detected many times. The chain couples TRBV29-1 to TRBJ2-5, with 9 bases that match TRBD2. The CDR3 totals 12 residues. Germline values: CDR1 SQVTM, CDR2 ANQGSEA. V trimming: 6 bases; J trimming: 5 bases; junction bases outside the gene matches: 4. In DNA form, the CDR3 reads TGCAGCGTAGTAGCGGGGGTGGAGACCCAGTACTTC. Translation: CSVVAGVETQYF.

This clonotype appeared many times. The chain carries TRBV7-2 and TRBJ2-1; D gene ambiguous. The CDR3 runs 14 residues. The V gene's germline CDR1 is SGHTA and CDR2 FQGNSA. Trimming shortened V by 5 bases and J by 9 bases, and 17 bases separated the two germline ends. In DNA, the CDR3 is TGTGCCAGCAGCCAAGTCCAGAGTTCCGGTGAGCAGTTCTTC. It is translated as CASSQVQSSGEQFF.

This clonotype was recorded many times. The chain's CDR3 is CASSNSGGFYEQYF. In DNA, the CDR3 is TGTGCCAGCAGCAATAGCGGGGGTTTCTACGAGCAGTACTTC. This chain connects TRBV7-9 to TRBJ2-7, with TRBD2 identical over 9 bases. The germline V gene has CDR1 SEHNR and CDR2 FQNEAQ (reference sequence). The CDR3 totals 14 residues. J was trimmed by 3 bases and V by 5 bases; bases with no gene match: 5.

Many counts were recorded for this clonotype. The chain employs TRBV20-1 and TRBJ2-1; D is unclear. The CDR3 runs to 13 residues. V lost 5 bases to trimming and J lost 9 bases, with 17 bases between them. Germline CDR1 and CDR2: DFQATT and SNEGSKA (reference sequence). CDR3 loop: CSASGPTKSEQFF. In nucleotides, the CDR3 is TGCAGTGCTTCCGGGCCCACTAAGAGTGAGCAGTTCTTC.

This clonotype occurred many times. J is TRBJ2-1 and V is TRBV6-1; 7 bases map to TRBD2. The V gene end was trimmed by 5 bases and the J gene end by 9 bases; junction bases not matched to a gene: 13. The CDR3 contains 15 residues. The germline V gene encodes CDR1 MNHNS and CDR2 SASEGT. The CDR3 nucleotides are TGTGCCAGCAGTCCCTATGGTGGGGGGGAGGGTGAGCAGTTCTTC. This encodes CASSPYGGGEGEQFF.

This clonotype was picked up many times. This chain uses TRBV12-3 or TRBV12-4 with TRBJ2-1, with 11 bases fitting TRBD1. V lost 7 bases to trimming and J lost 7 bases; unmatched junction nucleotides: 15. The CDR3 consists of 17 residues. CDR3 in amino acids: CASNIRWTGGIENEQFF. The CDR3 DNA reads TGTGCCAGCAATATCCGTTGGACAGGGGGCATTGAGAATGAGCAGTTCTTC.

With respect to this clonotype: A much more abundant neighbour one base away suggests this may be a read error. The chain recombines TRBV6-5 with TRBJ1-2; D call uncertain. Germline V CDR1 and CDR2: MNHEY, SVGAGI. The CDR3 sequence is 15 residues long. CDR3 protein: CASTYFRTAIYGYTF. DNA of the CDR3: TGTGCCAGCACTTACTTCCGGACGGCTATCTATGGCTACACCTTC.

This clonotype was detected ten times or more. V and J are TRBV24-1 and TRBJ2-3, with TRBD2 as a possible D gene (6 bases). Trimming left V 3 bases short and J 6 bases short, with 18 bases between. CDR3 length equals 16 residues. Germline V gene sequence: CDR1 KGHDR, CDR2 SFDVKD. CDR3 DNA sequence: TGTGCCACCAGTGATGGCCTGGGACTTGGGGAGGATACGCAGTATTTT. This translates into CATSDGLGLGEDTQYF.

This clonotype was recorded many times. The chain recombines TRBV12-5 with TRBJ1-1; TRBD1 agrees at 8 bases. This CDR3 is 18 amino acids long. With V trimmed by 0 bases and J by 3 bases, 12 bases remained unmatched. The germline V gene encodes CDR1 LGHNT and CDR2 FRNRAP. The CDR3 here is CASGLVAGRGLSHTEAFF. CDR3 DNA sequence: TGTGCTAGTGGTTTGGTAGCGGGCAGGGGGCTGTCGCACACTGAAGCTTTCTTT.

This clonotype appeared many times. The chain carries TRBV7-3 and TRBJ2-3; 9 nucleotides agree with TRBD2. CDR3 length: 16 amino acids. Germline CDR1 and CDR2: SGHTA and FQGTGA. The V and J ends lost 5 bases and 5 bases, in that order; junction bases with no gene match: 11. CDR3 coding DNA: TGTGCCAGCAGCCCCTCGTGGGGTAGCGGGGGAGATACGCAGTATTTT. Amino acid sequence: CASSPSWGSGGDTQYF.

This clonotype was observed at least ten times. This chain connects TRBV7-8 to TRBJ2-3; D is perhaps TRBD1 or TRBD2 (5 bases each). Trimming pared 5 bases from V and 5 bases from J, leaving 17 bases between. The CDR3 contains 15 residues. Germline CDR1 is SGHVS and CDR2 is FQNEAQ. In DNA, the CDR3 is TGTGCCAGCAGCCTGTGGGGGAGCGGTAGAGATACGCAGTATTTT. Residues: CASSLWGSGRDTQYF.

There are a few counts of this clonotype. The chain has TRBV12-3 or TRBV12-4 and TRBJ2-1, with D perhaps TRBD1 or TRBD2 (5 bases each). Between the trimmed V and J ends, which lost 4 bases and 6 bases, there was a span of 19 bases. The CDR3 has 16 amino acids. CDR3 DNA: TGTGCCAGCAGTTCTTACCGGGGCCAAAGTGGCAATGAGCAGTTCTTC. As protein: CASSSYRGQSGNEQFF.

The chain has TRBV20-1 and TRBJ2-3; D may be TRBD1 (6 bases). This CDR3 region has 13 residues. V gave up 1 base and J gave up 4 bases, with 9 bases separating them. Germline assignment: CDR1 DFQATT and CDR2 SNEGSKA (reference sequence). CDR3 sequence reads: CSARVGQPDTQYF. CDR3 in DNA: TGCAGTGCTAGAGTAGGACAGCCAGATACGCAGTATTTT.

This clonotype was seen many times. This sequence joins TRBV29-1 and TRBJ2-1; tentatively, D is TRBD1 (6 bases). The CDR3 extends over 15 amino acids. Trimming pared 6 bases from V and 0 bases from J, leaving 15 bases between. CDR1 is SQVTM and CDR2 is ANQGSEA in the germline V gene. CDR3 sequence reads: CSVQNRESSYNEQFF. The CDR3 DNA is TGCAGCGTCCAAAACAGGGAGAGCTCCTACAATGAGCAGTTCTTC.

CDR3 nucleotides: TGTGCCATCAGTGAGGGACAGGGGCTATATGGAGATACGCAGTATTTT. Encoded protein: CAISEGQGLYGDTQYF. The chain uses TRBV10-3 and TRBJ2-3; 9 bases line up with TRBD1. This CDR3 contains 16 residues. Germline V gene data show CDR1 as ENHRY and CDR2 as SYGVKD. V lost 2 bases, J lost 5 bases, and 8 bases stayed unmatched.

This clonotype was observed at least ten times. V is TRBV7-8 and J is TRBJ1-3, with unresolved D. V was shortened by 0 bases and J by 4 bases, with 4 bases between the two germline ends. CDR3 length: 13 amino acids. The germline gives CDR1 SGHVS, CDR2 FQNEAQ. This chain's CDR3 is CASSLASGNTIYF. CDR3 in DNA: TGTGCCAGCAGCTTAGCGTCGGGAAACACCATATATTTT. The entire variable domain, with the rest obtained from reference TRBV7-8 and TRBJ1-3, is as follows: GAGVSQSPRYKVAKRGQDVALRCDPISGHVSLFWYQQALGQGPEFLTYFQNEAQLDKSGLPSDRFFAERPEGSVSTLKIQRTQQEDSAVYLCASSLASGNTIYFGEGSWLTVV.

This chain uses TRBV4-2 with TRBJ2-1, with D unresolved. The CDR3 totals 16 residues. The ends were cut back, 0 bases at V and 4 bases at J, with 13 bases in the middle. Germline CDR1 and CDR2: LGHNA and YNFKEQ. Here the CDR3 reads CASSQDQQSLYNEQFF. CDR3 in DNA: TGTGCCAGCAGCCAAGATCAGCAGTCCCTTTACAATGAGCAGTTCTTC.

The V gene is TRBV6-2 or TRBV6-3, the J gene TRBJ2-1, with 8 bases fitting TRBD2. The V segment lost 5 bases and the J segment 8 bases; nucleotides outside the gene matches: 11. The germline V gene encodes CDR1 MNHEY and CDR2 SVGEGT. The CDR3 totals 15 residues. In nucleotides, the CDR3 is TGTGCCAGCAGTCCCCCCGGGTTCGGGAGGGATGAGCAGTTCTTC. This translates into CASSPPGFGRDEQFF.

This clonotype was detected ten times or more. The genes are TRBV20-1 and TRBJ2-1; 10 bases map to TRBD2. The trim removed 6 bases at V and 6 bases at J, leaving 11 bases unmatched. CDR3 length: 15 amino acids. Germline V CDR1 and CDR2: DFQATT, SNEGSKA (reference sequence). The DNA of the CDR3 is TGCAGTGCGAGACCCCCGGGACTAGCGTTCAATGAGCAGTTCTTC. This gives the protein CSARPPGLAFNEQFF.

This clonotype was counted many times. Written as DNA, the CDR3 is TGCGCCAGCAGTCAATCGGGGCGACATCAGCCCCAGCATTTT. Protein: CASSQSGRHQPQHF. J is TRBJ1-5 and V is TRBV23-1; D may be TRBD1 (5 bases). TRBV23-1 is an ORF, with its function uncertain. The V end lost 0 bases, the J end lost 5 bases, and 8 bases lay between the germline ends. This CDR3 comprises 14 residues.

This clonotype appeared many times. The V call is TRBV7-2, the J call TRBJ2-3; 7 nucleotides match TRBD2. V lost 4 bases to trimming and J lost 5 bases; unmatched junction nucleotides: 9. Germline CDR1 SGHTA, CDR2 FQGNSA. CDR3 length: 15 residues. CDR3 sequence reads: CASSSLLRGVDTQYF. For the CDR3, the DNA is TGTGCCAGCAGCTCCCTGCTACGGGGGGTAGATACGCAGTATTTT.

At least ten counts were recorded for this clonotype. The chain is built from TRBV20-1 and TRBJ2-5; unclear D gene. V lost 4 bases and J 5 bases, leaving 11 bases between the germline ends. CDR1 and CDR2 (germline): DFQATT, SNEGSKA (reference sequence). The CDR3 is 12 amino acids. The CDR3 DNA is TGCAGTGCTATGCCGGGTGGGGAGACCCAGTACTTC. Its translation is CSAMPGGETQYF.